This T cell receptor (beta chain) was observed in a study of cytomegalovirus exposure and HLA in healthy donors. Amplification used 60 Vbeta primers and 13 Jbeta primers. Method: immunoSEQ multiplex PCR; TCRdb's copy keeps in-frame clones and lacks some. The table records fewer than 150,000 clones, 70% to 75% of them present only once. Per germline, CDR1 SNHLY and CDR2 FYNNEI. Trimming took 7 bases from V and 4 from J; bases not matched to a gene: 8. This CDR3 comprises 15 residues. The source is a man aged 30-40 years in good health and CMV-seronegative. The chain employs TRBV2 and TRBJ1-5; TRBD1 agrees at 9 bases. Material: PBMCs. This CDR3 is CASTGRGQGNQPQHF. The CDR3, as DNA: TGTGCCAGCACCGGGAGGGGACAGGGAAATCAGCCCCAGCATTTT.